Below are 3 T cell receptor beta chains sequenced from a single sample in a study of cytomegalovirus exposure and HLA in healthy donors. The study ran its PCR with 60 Vbeta and 13 Jbeta primers. TCRdb's copy holds only in-frame clones and misses some; the assay was immunoSEQ multiplex PCR. Among roughly 220,000 clones listed, under 85% were seen once. The sequenced material came from PBMCs. The source is a man aged 50 or older in good health and CMV-seronegative.

This clone was observed a few times. This chain connects TRBV15 to TRBJ2-3; D is possibly TRBD1 (6 bases). Germline values: CDR1 LNHNV, CDR2 YYDKDF (reference sequence). This CDR3 is 15 amino acids long. Trimming took off 2 bases at V and 1 base at J, with 10 bases between the two ends. CDR3 in DNA: TGTGCCACCAGCAGACAGACAGGAGGCACAGATACGCAGTATTTT. Its translation is CATSRQTGGTDTQYF.

The rearrangement links TRBV7-7 to TRBJ2-2; 8 nucleotides agree with TRBD2. J lost 6 bases, V lost 4 bases, and 7 bases had no gene match. CDR3 length: 15 amino acids. CDR1 SSHAT and CDR2 FNYEAQ come from the germline V gene (reference sequence). The CDR3 sequence is CASSSSGSGAGELFF. As DNA, the CDR3 is TGTGCCAGCAGCTCCAGCGGGAGCGGGGCCGGGGAGCTGTTTTTT.

The rearrangement links TRBV30 to TRBJ1-3, with 7 bases identical to TRBD1. The CDR3 extends over 16 amino acids. V shed 1 base and J 2 bases; nucleotides not matched to a gene: 8. The germline CDR1 and CDR2 sequences are GTSNPN and SVGIG (reference sequence). CDR3 nucleotide sequence: TGTGCCTGGAGTGGAGGGGACAGAAGGACTGGAAACACCATATATTTT. It encodes CAWSGGDRRTGNTIYF.